Below are 23 T cell receptor beta chains sequenced from a single sample in a study of shared clonotypes between healthy human individuals. Method: immunoSEQ multiplex PCR; TCRdb's copy keeps in-frame clones and lacks some. This table holds roughly 300,000 clones, 87% found once. The sequencing input was memory CD8+ T cells sorted from blood. Subset here: CD45RO+ cells pooled with CCR7-negative TemRA cells. The receptors stem from a young man in good health.

V gene TRBV7-6 combines with J gene TRBJ2-2; 7 nucleotides line up with TRBD2. The CDR3 has 17 amino acids. The V gene's germline CDR1 is SGHVS and CDR2 FNYEAQ. J was trimmed by 4 bases and V by 4 bases; bases with no gene match: 12. CDR3 region: CASSSLLAGVSTGELFF. CDR3 nucleotide sequence: TGTGCCAGCAGCTCGCTACTTGCGGGAGTGTCCACCGGGGAGCTGTTTTTT.

CDR3 in amino acids: CASSIPGTSGSGNYNEQFF. CDR3 DNA: TGTGCCAGTAGTATACCCGGGACTAGCGGGAGTGGGAACTACAATGAGCAGTTCTTC. This sequence joins TRBV19 and TRBJ2-1; 14 bases fit TRBD2. After removal of 2 bases from V and 3 bases from J, the junction contained 9 bases not matched to a gene. Germline V CDR1 and CDR2: LNHDA, SQIVND (reference sequence). CDR3 size: 19 residues. Full variable domain (remainder filled in from reference TRBV19 and TRBJ2-1): DGGITQSPKYLFRKEGQNVTLSCEQNLNHDAMYWYRQDPGQGLRLIYYSQIVNDFQKGDIAEGYSVSREKKESFPLTVTSAQKNPTAFYLCASSIPGTSGSGNYNEQFFGPGTRLTVL.

The CDR3 nucleotides are TGCGCCAGCAGCACCAGACAGGGGGCTAACACTGAAGCTTTCTTT. Encoded protein: CASSTRQGANTEAFF. The gene calls are TRBV4-1 and TRBJ1-1; 10 nucleotides line up with TRBD1. V shed 5 bases, J shed 2 bases, and the junction held 5 bases outside the gene matches. Germline CDR1 MGHRA, CDR2 YSYEKL. The CDR3 length is 15 residues.

V usage is TRBV11-2 and J usage is TRBJ2-7; 10 nucleotides agree with TRBD2. The germline V gene has CDR1 SGHAT and CDR2 FQNNGV. This CDR3 comprises 15 residues. V shed 1 base, J shed 6 bases, and the junction held 6 bases outside the gene matches. The CDR3 DNA reads TGTGCCAGCAGCTTAGTAACAGCGGGAGGGAGCGAGCAGTACTTC. Its translation is CASSLVTAGGSEQYF.

V usage is TRBV7-8 and J usage is TRBJ1-1; D may be TRBD1 (5 bases). The germline V gene has CDR1 SGHVS and CDR2 FQNEAQ. The ends were cut back, 6 bases at V and 3 bases at J, with 17 bases in the middle. The CDR3 covers 15 residues. The chain's CDR3 is CASRGMEAGYTEAFF. CDR3 in DNA: TGTGCCAGCAGGGGTATGGAGGCAGGGTACACTGAAGCTTTCTTT.

The chain is built from TRBV27 and TRBJ2-2, with D maybe TRBD2 (5 bases). This CDR3 contains 14 residues. V shed 0 bases and J shed 5 bases, with 7 bases lying between them. CDR1 and CDR2 (germline): MNHEY, SMNVEV (reference sequence). As DNA, the CDR3 is TGTGCCAGCAGTTTATCCGGGGTGACCGGGGAGCTGTTTTTT. It is translated as CASSLSGVTGELFF.

The CDR3 bases are TGTGCCAGCAGCCCACCCTCCCGGGGACTAGCGGGGGCCGAGCAGTTCTTC. Protein: CASSPPSRGLAGAEQFF. The rearrangement links TRBV7-9 to TRBJ2-1; 14 nucleotides line up with TRBD2. V shed 5 bases, J shed 10 bases, and the junction held 13 bases outside the gene matches. This CDR3 contains 17 residues. In germline, CDR1 is SEHNR, CDR2 FQNEAQ (reference sequence).

V usage is TRBV15 and J usage is TRBJ2-1; D perhaps matches TRBD1 (7 bases). V was shortened by 4 bases and J by 7 bases, with 17 bases between the two germline ends. The germline V gene encodes CDR1 LNHNV and CDR2 YYDKDF (reference sequence). The length of the CDR3 is 15 residues. The chain's CDR3 is CATSMYRGRGNEQFF. CDR3 DNA: TGTGCCACCAGCATGTACAGGGGACGGGGGAATGAGCAGTTCTTC.

CDR3 nucleotide sequence: TGTGCCAGCGGGCGGACCGGGACAGGGTACGACGAGCAGTACTTC. Its protein product is CASGRTGTGYDEQYF. This rearrangement joins TRBV27 to TRBJ2-7; 9 bases align to TRBD1. From germline, CDR1 is MNHEY and CDR2 SMNVEV (reference sequence). V trimming: 8 bases; J trimming: 5 bases; junction bases outside the gene matches: 13. CDR3 length: 15 residues.

V and J are TRBV28 and TRBJ2-7, with 8 bases that match TRBD1. The trim removed 3 bases at V and 0 bases at J, leaving 10 bases unmatched. This CDR3 is built from 17 residues. CDR1 is MDHEN, CDR2 SYDVKM, per germline. CDR3 in amino acids: CASSFPFRTGNSYEQYF. CDR3 nucleotide sequence: TGTGCCAGCAGTTTTCCCTTCAGGACAGGGAACTCCTACGAGCAGTACTTC. The whole variable domain, remainder taken from reference TRBV28 and TRBJ2-7, is DVKVTQSSRYLVKRTGEKVFLECVQDMDHENMFWYRQDPGLGLRLIYFSYDVKMKEKGDIPEGYSVSREKKERFSLILESASTNQTSMYLCASSFPFRTGNSYEQYFGPGTRLTVT.

The gene calls are TRBV30 and TRBJ2-3; D remains unclear. Germline V lookup: CDR1 GTSNPN, CDR2 SVGIG (reference sequence). The CDR3 is 16 residues long. Trimming took off 0 bases at V and 2 bases at J, with 15 bases between the two ends. This chain's CDR3 is CAWSVGSSPTTDTQYF. The DNA for the CDR3 is TGTGCCTGGAGTGTTGGTAGCTCACCGACCACAGATACGCAGTATTTT. Full variable domain (remainder filled in from reference TRBV30 and TRBJ2-3): SQTIHQWPATLVQPVGSPLSLECTVEGTSNPNLYWYRQAAGRGLQLLFYSVGIGQISSEVPQNLSASRPQDRQFILSSKKLLLSDSGFYLCAWSVGSSPTTDTQYFGPGTRLTVL.

The chain combines TRBV27 with TRBJ2-7, with TRBD2 matching 11 bases. This CDR3 has 17 amino acids. V dropped 3 bases and J dropped 2; count of bases not matched to a gene: 9. Germline values: CDR1 MNHEY, CDR2 SMNVEV (reference sequence). CDR3 loop: CASSFQNPGLAAYEQYF. The CDR3, as DNA: TGTGCCAGCAGTTTCCAAAATCCGGGACTAGCGGCCTACGAGCAGTACTTC.

The chain employs TRBV28 and TRBJ2-7; D perhaps matches TRBD1 (6 bases). V lost 1 base and J 7 bases, leaving 8 bases between the germline ends. The CDR3 runs 12 residues. The germline CDR1 and CDR2 sequences are MDHEN and SYDVKM. The CDR3 reads CASSLFDREQYF. CDR3 nucleotide sequence: TGTGCCAGCAGTTTATTTGACAGGGAGCAGTACTTC.

This chain links TRBV5-1 with TRBJ2-7, with 12 bases lining up with TRBD2. The length of the CDR3 is 14 residues. J gave up 6 bases and V 4 bases, and 5 bases lay outside the gene matches. Germline V gives CDR1 SGHRS, CDR2 YFSETQ. The CDR3 loop reads CASSRTSGTGEQYF. The CDR3, as DNA: TGCGCCAGCAGCCGGACTAGCGGGACGGGCGAGCAGTACTTC.

V is TRBV7-9 and J is TRBJ2-5; D may be TRBD1 (6 bases). The CDR3 is 13 residues long. The V gene lost 4 bases and the J gene lost 3 bases, with 9 bases spanning the gap. Per the germline V gene, CDR1 is SEHNR and CDR2 is FQNEAQ (reference sequence). The CDR3 protein is CASSSWTEETQYF. CDR3 DNA sequence: TGTGCCAGCAGCTCCTGGACAGAAGAGACCCAGTACTTC.

This chain uses TRBV7-9 with TRBJ2-5; the D is unclear. Trimming removed 8 bases from V and 1 base from J, with 8 bases in between. CDR3 length equals 12 residues. Germline CDR1 is SEHNR and CDR2 is FQNEAQ (reference sequence). CDR3 DNA sequence: TGTGCCAGCTCATTTATCCAAGAGACCCAGTACTTC. Translated: CASSFIQETQYF.

In DNA form, the CDR3 reads TGTGCCAGCAGCTTAGTTGTCACCGGGCCCAAAGGCGAGCAGTACTTC. Translation: CASSLVVTGPKGEQYF. The chain uses TRBV11-2 and TRBJ2-7, with D unresolved. Germline CDR1 reads SGHAT; CDR2 reads FQNNGV. The V end lost 1 base, the J end lost 6 bases, and 19 bases lay between the germline ends. The CDR3 spans 16 residues.

The CDR3 sequence is CASSGSQGVDSGANVLTF. The CDR3 region has the DNA TGTGCCAGCAGCGGATCACAGGGGGTGGACTCTGGGGCCAACGTCCTGACTTTC. The chain couples TRBV9 to TRBJ2-6; 8 bases fit TRBD1. V lost 3 bases and J lost 0; bases outside the gene matches: 8. The CDR3 consists of 18 residues. Germline assignment: CDR1 SGDLS and CDR2 YYNGEE.

V gene TRBV4-3 combines with J gene TRBJ1-5, with 7 bases aligning to TRBD1. The V and J ends lost 0 bases and 5 bases, in that order; junction bases with no gene match: 4. Germline V gene sequence: CDR1 LGHNA, CDR2 YSLEER. The CDR3 length is 15 residues. The CDR3 loop is CASSQDRTGHQPQHF. The CDR3 nucleotides are TGCGCCAGCAGCCAAGATAGGACAGGACATCAGCCCCAGCATTTT.

The rearrangement uses TRBV15 and TRBJ2-5, with TRBD2 matching 11 bases. The germline V gene encodes CDR1 LNHNV and CDR2 YYDKDF (reference sequence). Trimming took 4 bases from V and 1 from J; bases not matched to a gene: 14. This CDR3 is built from 19 residues. The CDR3 loop is CATSTEPIPGLAAQETQYF. CDR3 bases: TGTGCCACCAGCACGGAACCTATTCCGGGACTAGCGGCCCAAGAGACCCAGTACTTC.

V and J are TRBV5-1 and TRBJ1-1, with D unclear. CDR1 is SGHRS and CDR2 is YFSETQ in the germline V gene. The CDR3 length is 16 residues. The V end was cut by 4 bases, the J end by 4 bases, with 20 bases between. CDR3 protein: CASSTQGRKTGTEAFF. DNA of the CDR3: TGCGCCAGCAGCACACAAGGACGGAAGACGGGCACTGAAGCTTTCTTT. Together with reference TRBV5-1 and TRBJ1-1, the CDR3 gives the full variable domain: KAGVTQTPRYLIKTRGQQVTLSCSPISGHRSVSWYQQTPGQGLQFLFEYFSETQRNKGNFPGRFSGRQFSNSRSEMNVSTLELGDSALYLCASSTQGRKTGTEAFFGQGTRLTVV.

Note on this clone: At one end, the junction sequence differs from germline, possibly due to a read error. This chain links TRBV7-7 with TRBJ2-7; 7 positions agree with TRBD1. This CDR3 is built from 13 residues. Germline lookup yields CDR1 SSHAT and CDR2 FNYEAQ (reference sequence). The CDR3 bases are TGTGCTAGCAGCTCCGGCAGGGGGTACGAGCAGTACTTC. It translates to CASSSGRGYEQYF.

The chain employs TRBV5-1 and TRBJ2-7; D remains ambiguous. This CDR3 has 12 amino acids. Trimming left V 2 bases short and J 5 bases short, with 8 bases between. Per germline, CDR1 SGHRS and CDR2 YFSETQ. The CDR3 loop reads CASSFETDEQYF. The DNA of the CDR3 is TGCGCCAGCAGCTTTGAGACCGACGAGCAGTACTTC.